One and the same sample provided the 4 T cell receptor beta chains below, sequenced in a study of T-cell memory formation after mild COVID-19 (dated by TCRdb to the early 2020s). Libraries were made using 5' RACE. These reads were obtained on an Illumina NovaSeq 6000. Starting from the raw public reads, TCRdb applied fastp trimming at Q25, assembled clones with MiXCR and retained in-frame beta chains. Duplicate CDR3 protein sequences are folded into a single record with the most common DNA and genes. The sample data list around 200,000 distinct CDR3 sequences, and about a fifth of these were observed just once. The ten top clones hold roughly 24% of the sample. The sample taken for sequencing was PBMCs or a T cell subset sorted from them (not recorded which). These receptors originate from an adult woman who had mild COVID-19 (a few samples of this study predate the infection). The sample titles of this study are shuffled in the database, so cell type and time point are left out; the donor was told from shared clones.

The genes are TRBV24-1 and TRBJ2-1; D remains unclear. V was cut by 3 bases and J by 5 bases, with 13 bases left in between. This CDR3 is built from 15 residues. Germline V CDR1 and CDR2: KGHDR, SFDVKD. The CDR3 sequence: CATSDPVDFNNEQFF. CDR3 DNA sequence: TGTGCCACCAGTGATCCCGTTGACTTTAACAATGAGCAGTTCTTC.

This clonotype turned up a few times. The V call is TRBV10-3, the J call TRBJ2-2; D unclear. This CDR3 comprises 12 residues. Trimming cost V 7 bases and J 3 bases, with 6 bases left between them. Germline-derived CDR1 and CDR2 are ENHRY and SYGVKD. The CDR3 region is CAITGDTGELFF. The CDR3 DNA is TGTGCCATCACGGGTGACACCGGGGAGCTGTTTTTT.

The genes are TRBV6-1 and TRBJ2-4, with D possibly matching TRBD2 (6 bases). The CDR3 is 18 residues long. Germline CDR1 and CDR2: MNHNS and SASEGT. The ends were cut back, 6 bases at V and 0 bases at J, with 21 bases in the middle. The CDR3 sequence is CASSDRWGLLLAKNIQYF. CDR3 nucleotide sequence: TGTGCCAGCAGCGACCGCTGGGGACTGTTACTAGCCAAAAACATTCAGTACTTC.

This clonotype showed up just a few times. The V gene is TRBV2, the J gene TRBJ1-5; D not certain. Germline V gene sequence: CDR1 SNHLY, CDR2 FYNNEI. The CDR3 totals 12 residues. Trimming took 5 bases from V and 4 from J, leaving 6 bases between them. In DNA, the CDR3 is TGTGCCAGCAGTCAAGGGAATCAGCCCCAGCATTTT. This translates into CASSQGNQPQHF.